Reported below is one TCR beta chain. Original processing methods: By means of reference gene primer amplification, nucleated cell counts were estimated. TCRdb's table, derived via immunoSEQ multiplex PCR, lists solely in-frame clones and lacks some. The V and J calls and clone size were taken over from that table, and D and trimming were inferred from the DNA. This sample yields about 280,000 clones, of which 85% are seen a single time; roughly 15% belongs to the top ten. The V gene's germline CDR1 is LNHNV and CDR2 YYDKDF (reference sequence). Trimming shortened V by 0 bases and J by 11 bases, and 14 bases separated the two germline ends. This CDR3 has 15 residues. The data derive from a study of blood T cell repertoires in COVID-19. Background on the study: The samples span acute and convalescent COVID-19 from the United States, Italy and Spain. PBMCs, B-cell-depleted T cells, or T cells were the source of the cDNA or gDNA that made up the material.

The material sequenced was peripheral blood. This TCR derives from a human donor in a cohort sampled during active COVID-19. The chain couples TRBV15 to TRBJ1-6; possibly TRBD1 for D (6 bases). In nucleotides, the CDR3 is TGTGCCACCAGCAGAGATATTGGGACAAGGGCACCCCTCCACTTT. Encoded protein: CATSRDIGTRAPLHF.